A selection of T cell receptor beta chains follows, all from one sample in a study of beta chain features in type 1 diabetes. Data came from immunoSEQ multiplex PCR; TCRdb stores just in-frame clones and leaves some out. The sample includes a few hundred thousand clones, roughly 16% of them seen just once. Sequenced material: naive CD4+ T cells from blood. These receptors were collected from a man aged 30 to 45 with type 1 diabetes. Both conserved end residues are part of each CDR3. The order of the fields is J gene, D gene, V gene, clone size, CDR3 protein, CDR3 DNA. The D gene is left open where the match is weak. A clone size is listed for some rows: how often the clone was seen (once, few, many), or a class if it is expanded.

j_call: TRBJ2-3; d_call: -; v_call: TRBV5-1; clone_size: few; cdr3_aa: CASSRGTRMDTQYF; cdr3_nt: TGCGCCAGCAGCAGAGGGACTCGAATGGATACGCAGTATTTT
j_call: TRBJ2-7; d_call: TRBD2; v_call: TRBV7-2; clone_size: -; cdr3_aa: CASSPRGSGNFGEQYF; cdr3_nt: TGTGCCAGCAGCCCACGGGGTAGCGGGAACTTCGGCGAGCAGTACTTC
j_call: TRBJ2-5; d_call: -; v_call: TRBV5-4; clone_size: -; cdr3_aa: CASSAGQREETQYF; cdr3_nt: TGTGCCAGCAGCGCGGGACAGCGTGAAGAGACCCAGTACTTC
j_call: TRBJ1-1; d_call: -; v_call: TRBV7-8; clone_size: -; cdr3_aa: CASSLGRGLVGTEAFF; cdr3_nt: TGTGCCAGCAGCTTAGGTCGCGGGTTGGTTGGCACTGAAGCTTTCTTT
j_call: TRBJ2-3; d_call: -; v_call: TRBV7-2; clone_size: -; cdr3_aa: CASSWTDTQYF; cdr3_nt: TGTGCCAGCAGCTGGACAGATACGCAGTATTTT
j_call: TRBJ2-7; d_call: TRBD2; v_call: TRBV27; clone_size: -; cdr3_aa: CASSWSLAASYEQYF; cdr3_nt: TGTGCCAGCAGTTGGTCACTAGCGGCTTCCTACGAGCAGTACTTC
j_call: TRBJ2-3; d_call: -; v_call: TRBV7-9; clone_size: few; cdr3_aa: CASSLALSGTDTQYF; cdr3_nt: TGTGCCAGCAGCTTAGCCCTCTCCGGCACAGATACGCAGTATTTT
j_call: TRBJ2-1; d_call: -; v_call: TRBV6-5; clone_size: -; cdr3_aa: CASTTNGEQFF; cdr3_nt: TGTGCCAGCACCACCAACGGTGAGCAGTTCTTC
j_call: TRBJ2-6; d_call: -; v_call: TRBV30; clone_size: -; cdr3_aa: CAWSLGPVLTF; cdr3_nt: TGTGCCTGGAGTTTGGGTCCCGTCCTGACTTTC
j_call: TRBJ2-7; d_call: -; v_call: TRBV9; clone_size: -; cdr3_aa: CASSVGPTSLTGVQYF; cdr3_nt: TGTGCCAGCAGCGTAGGACCCACTAGCCTGACCGGCGTGCAGTACTTC
j_call: TRBJ2-4; d_call: -; v_call: TRBV28; clone_size: -; cdr3_aa: CASSLLGAEKYF; cdr3_nt: TGTGCCAGCAGTTTATTGGGGGCCGAGAAGTACTTC
j_call: TRBJ1-1; d_call: -; v_call: TRBV25-1; clone_size: few; cdr3_aa: CASSDPRGAHTEAFF; cdr3_nt: TGTGCCAGCAGTGACCCTCGGGGAGCACACACTGAAGCTTTCTTT
j_call: TRBJ2-3; d_call: TRBD2; v_call: TRBV2; clone_size: -; cdr3_aa: CASRNSGRADTQYF; cdr3_nt: TGTGCCAGCAGAAATAGCGGGAGGGCAGATACGCAGTATTTT